The TCR beta chain described here comes from a study of shared T cell receptors in the human thymus. The V and J ends lost 1 base and 3 bases respectively, with 13 bases between them. Germline V lookup: CDR1 SGHTA, CDR2 FQGNSA. CDR3 size: 15 residues. Only in-frame clones appear in the TCRdb table, and some are missing; sequencing was by immunoSEQ multiplex PCR. The table records about 660,000 clones, approximately 89% of them present only once. The sample was also reused in another study, on human thymus T cells. That work states: Congenital heart defects were the reason for the corrective surgery that the donors, healthy Finnish infants, were having. The study used thymus tissue resected during corrective heart surgery. Thymic as well as blood repertoires seemed to favor certain V and J genes unevenly. Related studies found that unrelated individuals share highly overlapping thymic repertoires.

The sequence was obtained from a boy in the first two years of life with a congenital heart defect. The rearrangement links TRBV7-2 to TRBJ2-7; no reliable D call. Sequencing input: thymocytes. The CDR3, as DNA: TGTGCCAGCAGCTTAGGGCAGGTAATGAACTACGAGCAGTACTTC. It codes for CASSLGQVMNYEQYF.